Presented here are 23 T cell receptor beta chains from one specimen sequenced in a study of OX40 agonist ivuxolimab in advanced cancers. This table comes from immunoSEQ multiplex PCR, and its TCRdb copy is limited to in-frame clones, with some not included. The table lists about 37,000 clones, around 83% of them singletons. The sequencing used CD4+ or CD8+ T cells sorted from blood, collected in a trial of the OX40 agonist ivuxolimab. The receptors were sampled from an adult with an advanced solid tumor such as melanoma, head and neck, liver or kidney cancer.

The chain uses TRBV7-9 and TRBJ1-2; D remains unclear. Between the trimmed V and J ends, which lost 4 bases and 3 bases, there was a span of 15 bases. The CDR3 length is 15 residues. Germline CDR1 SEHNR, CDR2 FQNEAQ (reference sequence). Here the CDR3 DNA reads TGTGCCAGCAGCTCCGAACACCGAAGGGACTATGGCTACACCTTC. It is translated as CASSSEHRRDYGYTF.

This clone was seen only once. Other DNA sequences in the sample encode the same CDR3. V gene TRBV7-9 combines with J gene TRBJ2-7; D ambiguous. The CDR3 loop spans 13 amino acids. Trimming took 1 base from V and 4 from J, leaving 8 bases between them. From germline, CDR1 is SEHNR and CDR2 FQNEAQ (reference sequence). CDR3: CASSLGSGYEQYF. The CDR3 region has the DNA TGTGCCAGCAGCTTAGGATCGGGTTACGAGCAGTACTTC.

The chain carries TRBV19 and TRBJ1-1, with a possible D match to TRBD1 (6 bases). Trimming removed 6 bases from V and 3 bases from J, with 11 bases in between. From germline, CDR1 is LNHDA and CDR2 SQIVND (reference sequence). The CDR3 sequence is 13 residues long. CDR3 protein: CASSWDTHTEAFF. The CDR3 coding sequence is TGTGCCAGTAGCTGGGACACCCACACTGAAGCTTTCTTT.

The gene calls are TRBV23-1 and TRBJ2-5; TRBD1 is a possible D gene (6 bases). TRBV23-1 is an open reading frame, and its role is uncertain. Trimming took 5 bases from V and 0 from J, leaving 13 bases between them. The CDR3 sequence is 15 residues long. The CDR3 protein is CASSGVRDNQETQYF. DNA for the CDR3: TGCGCCAGCAGTGGTGTACGGGACAACCAAGAGACCCAGTACTTC.

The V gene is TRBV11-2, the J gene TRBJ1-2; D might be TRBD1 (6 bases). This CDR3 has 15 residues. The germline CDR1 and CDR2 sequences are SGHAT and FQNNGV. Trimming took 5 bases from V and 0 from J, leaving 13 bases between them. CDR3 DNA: TGTGCCAGCAGCCCGCCTGGACAGACTAACTATGGCTACACCTTC. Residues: CASSPPGQTNYGYTF.

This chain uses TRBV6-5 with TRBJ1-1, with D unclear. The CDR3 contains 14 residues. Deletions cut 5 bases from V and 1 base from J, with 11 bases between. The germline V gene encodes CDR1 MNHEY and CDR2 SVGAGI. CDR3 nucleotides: TGTGCCAGCAGTCCCGGTACAGCGAACACTGAAGCTTTCTTT. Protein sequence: CASSPGTANTEAFF.

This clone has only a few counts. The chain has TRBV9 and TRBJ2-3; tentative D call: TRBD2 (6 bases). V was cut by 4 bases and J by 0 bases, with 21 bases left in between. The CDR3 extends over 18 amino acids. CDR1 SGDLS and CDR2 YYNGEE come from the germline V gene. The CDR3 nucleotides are TGTGCCAGCAGCCCTCCGCGGGACTCTCCCCTTAGCACAGATACGCAGTATTTT. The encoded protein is CASSPPRDSPLSTDTQYF.

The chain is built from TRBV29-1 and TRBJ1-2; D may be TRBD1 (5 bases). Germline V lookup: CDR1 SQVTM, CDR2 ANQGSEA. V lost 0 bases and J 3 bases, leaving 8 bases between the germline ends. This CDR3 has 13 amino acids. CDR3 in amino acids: CSVEDQGYYGYTF. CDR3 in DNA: TGCAGCGTTGAAGATCAGGGTTACTATGGCTACACCTTC.

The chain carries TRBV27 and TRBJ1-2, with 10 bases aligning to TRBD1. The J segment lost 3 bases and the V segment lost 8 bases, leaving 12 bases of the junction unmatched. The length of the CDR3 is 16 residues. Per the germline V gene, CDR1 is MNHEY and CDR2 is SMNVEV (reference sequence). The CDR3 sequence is CASYSYDRGLYYGYTF. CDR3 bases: TGTGCCAGCTATAGTTATGACAGGGGGCTTTACTATGGCTACACCTTC.

CDR3 in DNA: TGTGCCAGCAGCGTAAGCCAGCGGCCGTACAATGAGCAGTTCTTC. Protein product: CASSVSQRPYNEQFF. The chain uses TRBV9 and TRBJ2-1, with D perhaps TRBD2 (5 bases). The V and J ends lost 1 base and 4 bases respectively, with 12 bases between them. Germline V gives CDR1 SGDLS, CDR2 YYNGEE. The CDR3 has 15 amino acids.

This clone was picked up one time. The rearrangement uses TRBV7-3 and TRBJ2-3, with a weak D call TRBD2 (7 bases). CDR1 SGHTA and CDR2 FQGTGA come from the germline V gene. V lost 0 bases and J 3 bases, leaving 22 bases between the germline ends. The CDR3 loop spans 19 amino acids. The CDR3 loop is CASSLTGGGAGAATDTQYF. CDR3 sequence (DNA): TGTGCCAGCAGCTTAACTGGGGGCGGGGCGGGAGCGGCAACAGATACGCAGTATTTT.

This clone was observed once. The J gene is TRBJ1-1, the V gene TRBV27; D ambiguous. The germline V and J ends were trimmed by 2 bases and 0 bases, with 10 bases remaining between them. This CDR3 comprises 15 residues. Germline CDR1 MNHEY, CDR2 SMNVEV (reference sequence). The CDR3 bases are TGTGCCAGCAGTTTAGGTTGGGATATGAACACTGAAGCTTTCTTT. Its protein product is CASSLGWDMNTEAFF.

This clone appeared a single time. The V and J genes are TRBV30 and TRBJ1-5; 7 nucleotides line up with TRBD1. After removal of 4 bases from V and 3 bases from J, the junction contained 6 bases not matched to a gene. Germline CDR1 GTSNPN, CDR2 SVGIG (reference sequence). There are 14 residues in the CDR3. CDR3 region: CAWTPGQINQPQHF. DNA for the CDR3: TGTGCCTGGACCCCGGGACAGATCAATCAGCCCCAGCATTTT.

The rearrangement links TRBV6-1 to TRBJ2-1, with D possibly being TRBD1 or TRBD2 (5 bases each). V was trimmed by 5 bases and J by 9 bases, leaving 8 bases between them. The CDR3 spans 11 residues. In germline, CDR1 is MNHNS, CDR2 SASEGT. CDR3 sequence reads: CASSYGAEQFF. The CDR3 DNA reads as TGTGCCAGCAGTTACGGGGCTGAGCAGTTCTTC.

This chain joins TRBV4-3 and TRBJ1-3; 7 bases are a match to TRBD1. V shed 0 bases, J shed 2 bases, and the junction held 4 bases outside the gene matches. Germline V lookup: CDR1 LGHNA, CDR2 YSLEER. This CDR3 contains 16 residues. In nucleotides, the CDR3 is TGCGCCAGCAGCCAAGATCGGACAGGCACTGGAAACACCATATATTTT. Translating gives CASSQDRTGTGNTIYF.

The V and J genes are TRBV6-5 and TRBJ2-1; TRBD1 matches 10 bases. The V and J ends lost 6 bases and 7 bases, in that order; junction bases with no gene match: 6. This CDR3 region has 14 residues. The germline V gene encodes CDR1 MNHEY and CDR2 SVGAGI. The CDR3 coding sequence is TGTGCCAGCAGGCGACAGGGGGCAAATAATGAGCAGTTCTTC. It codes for CASRRQGANNEQFF.

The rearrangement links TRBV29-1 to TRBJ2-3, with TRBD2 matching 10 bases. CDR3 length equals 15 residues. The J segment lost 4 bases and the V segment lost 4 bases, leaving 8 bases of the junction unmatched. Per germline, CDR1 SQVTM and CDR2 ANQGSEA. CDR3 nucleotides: TGCAGCGTTGTTATAGCGGGGGGCATCGCAGATACGCAGTATTTT. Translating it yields CSVVIAGGIADTQYF.

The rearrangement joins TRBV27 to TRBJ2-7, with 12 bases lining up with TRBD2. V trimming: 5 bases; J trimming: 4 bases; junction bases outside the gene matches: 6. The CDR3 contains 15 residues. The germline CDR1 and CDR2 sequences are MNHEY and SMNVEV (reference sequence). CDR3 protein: CASSLAGGPLYEQYF. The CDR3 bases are TGTGCCAGCAGTCTAGCGGGGGGGCCCTTGTACGAGCAGTACTTC.

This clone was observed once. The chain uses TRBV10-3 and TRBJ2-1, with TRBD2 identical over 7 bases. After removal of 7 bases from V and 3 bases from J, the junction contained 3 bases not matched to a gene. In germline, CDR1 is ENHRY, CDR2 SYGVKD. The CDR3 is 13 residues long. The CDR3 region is CAITSGSYNEQFF. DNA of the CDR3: TGTGCCATCACTAGCGGCAGCTACAATGAGCAGTTCTTC.

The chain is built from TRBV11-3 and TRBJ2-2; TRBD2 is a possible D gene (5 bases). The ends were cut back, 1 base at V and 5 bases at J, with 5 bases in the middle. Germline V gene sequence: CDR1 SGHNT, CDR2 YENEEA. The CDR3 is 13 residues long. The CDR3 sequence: CASSLAGTGELFF. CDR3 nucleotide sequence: TGTGCCAGCAGCTTAGCGGGGACCGGGGAGCTGTTTTTT.

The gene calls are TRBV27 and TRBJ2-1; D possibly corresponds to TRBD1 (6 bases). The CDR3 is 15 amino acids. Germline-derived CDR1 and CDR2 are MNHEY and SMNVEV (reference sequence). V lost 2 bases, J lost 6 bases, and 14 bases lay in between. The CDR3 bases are TGTGCCAGCAGTTTAGGGGGCCTTTTGGGCAATGAGCAGTTCTTC. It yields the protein CASSLGGLLGNEQFF.

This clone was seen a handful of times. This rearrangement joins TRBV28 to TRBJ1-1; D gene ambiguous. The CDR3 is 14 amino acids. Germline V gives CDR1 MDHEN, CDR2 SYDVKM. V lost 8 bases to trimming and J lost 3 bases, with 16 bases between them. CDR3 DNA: TGTGCCAGCCGCTGGGCGGGGATGGACACTGAAGCTTTCTTT. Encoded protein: CASRWAGMDTEAFF. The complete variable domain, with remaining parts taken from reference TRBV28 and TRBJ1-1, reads DVKVTQSSRYLVKRTGEKVFLECVQDMDHENMFWYRQDPGLGLRLIYFSYDVKMKEKGDIPEGYSVSREKKERFSLILESASTNQTSMYLCASRWAGMDTEAFFGQGTRLTVV.

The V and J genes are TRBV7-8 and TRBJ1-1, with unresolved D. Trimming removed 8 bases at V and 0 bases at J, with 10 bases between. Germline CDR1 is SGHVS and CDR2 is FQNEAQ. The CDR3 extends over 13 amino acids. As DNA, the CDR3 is TGTGCCAGCGGAGGACTAATGAACACTGAAGCTTTCTTT. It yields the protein CASGGLMNTEAFF. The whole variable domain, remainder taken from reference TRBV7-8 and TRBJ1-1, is GAGVSQSPRYKVAKRGQDVALRCDPISGHVSLFWYQQALGQGPEFLTYFQNEAQLDKSGLPSDRFFAERPEGSVSTLKIQRTQQEDSAVYLCASGGLMNTEAFFGQGTRLTVV.